These 8 T cell receptor beta chains share one sample of origin, sequenced in a study of cytomegalovirus exposure and HLA in healthy donors. A multiplex PCR was run with 60 Vbeta primers and 13 Jbeta primers. Libraries were prepared by immunoSEQ multiplex PCR; TCRdb keeps only in-frame clonotypes and omits some of them. The sample lists roughly 100,000 clones; roughly 80% were seen once. Sequenced sample: PBMCs. The receptors here all came from a man in his thirties or forties in good health and CMV-seropositive.

The V and J genes are TRBV25-1 and TRBJ1-6, with 8 positions matching TRBD1. Trimming removed 1 base from V and 7 bases from J; junction bases left unmatched: 6. CDR3 length: 16 amino acids. Germline V CDR1 and CDR2: MGHDK, SYGVNS. The CDR3 spells CASSEFGQGGNSPLHF. Here the CDR3 DNA reads TGTGCCAGCAGTGAATTTGGACAGGGTGGCAATTCACCCCTCCACTTT.

V gene TRBV18 combines with J gene TRBJ2-5; D uncertain. The CDR3 is made up of 12 amino acids. Trimming stripped 6 bases from V and 3 bases from J, with 8 bases between. CDR1 KGHSH and CDR2 LQKENI come from the germline V gene. The CDR3 sequence is CASSSQEETQYF. DNA of the CDR3: TGTGCCAGCTCTTCACAAGAAGAGACCCAGTACTTC. Variable domain in full (rest from reference TRBV18 and TRBJ2-5): NAGVMQNPRHLVRRRGQEARLRCSPMKGHSHVYWYRQLPEEGLKFMVYLQKENIIDESGMPKERFSAEFPKEGPSILRIQQVVRGDSAAYFCASSSQEETQYFGPGTRLLVL.

The chain employs TRBV5-4 and TRBJ2-7; 7 bases map to TRBD1. Germline V gene lookup returns CDR1 SGHNT and CDR2 YYREEE (reference sequence). The CDR3 loop spans 14 amino acids. J gave up 2 bases and V 2 bases, and 4 bases lay outside the gene matches. CDR3 sequence reads: CASSFRDSAYEQYF. The CDR3, as DNA: TGTGCCAGCAGCTTCCGGGACAGCGCCTACGAGCAGTACTTC.

This chain uses TRBV2 with TRBJ2-1, with D perhaps matching TRBD1 (6 bases). Germline V lookup: CDR1 SNHLY, CDR2 FYNNEI. The CDR3 is 16 residues long. Trimming took off 1 base at V and 0 bases at J, with 10 bases between the two ends. The CDR3 DNA is TGTGCCAGCAGTGAAGACCAGGGGAGCTCCTACAATGAGCAGTTCTTC. Protein sequence: CASSEDQGSSYNEQFF.

The chain combines TRBV6-1 with TRBJ1-4, with TRBD1 matching over 8 bases. CDR3 length: 15 amino acids. Germline assignment: CDR1 MNHNS and CDR2 SASEGT. Losses at the gene ends were 6 bases for V and 8 bases for J; bases not matched to a gene: 11. CDR3 residues: CASRDRQGFREKLFF. In DNA form, the CDR3 reads TGTGCCAGCAGAGATAGACAGGGGTTTAGAGAAAAACTGTTTTTT.

This chain uses TRBV30 with TRBJ2-1; D is unresolved. The CDR3 is 12 residues long. V lost 1 base to trimming and J lost 7 bases, with 8 bases between them. Per the germline V gene, CDR1 is GTSNPN and CDR2 is SVGIG (reference sequence). CDR3 in amino acids: CAWSAQVNEQFF. The CDR3 DNA follows: TGTGCCTGGAGTGCCCAGGTTAATGAGCAGTTCTTC.

This chain uses TRBV4-1 with TRBJ2-7; TRBD2 aligns across 7 bases. Germline trimming cut 4 bases from V and 1 base from J; bases unmatched to any gene: 1. The CDR3 is 13 residues long. Germline V gene sequence: CDR1 MGHRA, CDR2 YSYEKL. CDR3 protein: CASSPGLSYEQYF. CDR3 DNA sequence: TGCGCCAGCAGCCCGGGACTATCCTACGAGCAGTACTTC.

This chain connects TRBV15 to TRBJ2-1; 9 bases are shared with TRBD1. CDR3 size: 15 residues. After removal of 4 bases from V and 8 bases from J, the junction contained 9 bases not matched to a gene. CDR1 is LNHNV, CDR2 YYDKDF, per germline (reference sequence). CDR3 nucleotides: TGTGCCACCAGCAAGACGGACAGGGGATCGCATGAGCAGTTCTTC. Protein: CATSKTDRGSHEQFF.